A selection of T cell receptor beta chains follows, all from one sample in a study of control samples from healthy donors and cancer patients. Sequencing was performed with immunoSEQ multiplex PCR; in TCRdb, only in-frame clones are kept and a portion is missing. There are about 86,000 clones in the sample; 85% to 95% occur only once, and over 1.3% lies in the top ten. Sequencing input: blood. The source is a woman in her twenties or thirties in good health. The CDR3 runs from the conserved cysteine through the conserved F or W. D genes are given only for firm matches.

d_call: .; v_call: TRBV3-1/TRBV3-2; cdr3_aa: CASSQANYQPQHF
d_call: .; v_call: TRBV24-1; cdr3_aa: CATSAGHLTEAFF
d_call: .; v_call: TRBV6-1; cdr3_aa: CASSEALPVPQHF
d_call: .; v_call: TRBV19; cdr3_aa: CASSPDTPLRADTQYF
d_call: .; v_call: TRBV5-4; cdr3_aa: CASSGEVMRVYGYTF
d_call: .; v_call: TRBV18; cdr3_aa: CASSTSGNTEAFF
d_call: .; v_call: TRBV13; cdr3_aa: CASSLVGEYTF
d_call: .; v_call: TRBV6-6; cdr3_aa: CASSPAGDTQYF
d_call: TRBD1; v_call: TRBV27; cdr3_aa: CASSLSGLGQGARQYF
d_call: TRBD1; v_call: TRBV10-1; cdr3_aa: CASGGQGNTGELFF